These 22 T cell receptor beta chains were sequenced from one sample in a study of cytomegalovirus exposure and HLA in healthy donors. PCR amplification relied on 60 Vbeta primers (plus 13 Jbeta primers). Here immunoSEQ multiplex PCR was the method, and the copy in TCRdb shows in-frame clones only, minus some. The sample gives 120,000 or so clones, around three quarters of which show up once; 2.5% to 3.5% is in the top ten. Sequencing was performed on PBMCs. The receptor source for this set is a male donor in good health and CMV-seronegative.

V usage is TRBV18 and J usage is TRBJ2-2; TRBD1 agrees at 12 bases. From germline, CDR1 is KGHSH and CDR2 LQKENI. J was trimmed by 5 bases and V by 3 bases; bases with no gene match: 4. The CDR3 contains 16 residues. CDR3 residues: CASSPLGQGATGELFF. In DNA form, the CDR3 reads TGTGCCAGCTCACCCCTGGGACAGGGGGCGACCGGGGAGCTGTTTTTT.

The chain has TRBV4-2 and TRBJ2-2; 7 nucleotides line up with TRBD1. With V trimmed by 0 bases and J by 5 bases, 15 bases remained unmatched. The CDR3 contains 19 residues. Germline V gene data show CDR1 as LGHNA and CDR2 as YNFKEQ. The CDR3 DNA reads TGTGCCAGCAGCCAAGATCTACCTGGAAGGGGGCTGTGGACCGGGGAGCTGTTTTTT. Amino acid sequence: CASSQDLPGRGLWTGELFF.

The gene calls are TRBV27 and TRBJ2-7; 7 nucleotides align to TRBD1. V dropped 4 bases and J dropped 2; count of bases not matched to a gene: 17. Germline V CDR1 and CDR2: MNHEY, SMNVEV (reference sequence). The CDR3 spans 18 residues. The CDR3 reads CASSSLPSTGQRPYEQYF. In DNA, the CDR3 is TGTGCCAGCAGTTCCCTGCCTTCCACGGGACAGCGTCCCTACGAGCAGTACTTC.

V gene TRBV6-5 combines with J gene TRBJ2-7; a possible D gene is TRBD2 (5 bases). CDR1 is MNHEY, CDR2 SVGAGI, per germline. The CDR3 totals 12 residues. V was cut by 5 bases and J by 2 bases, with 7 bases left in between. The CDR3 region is CASSGLTYEQYF. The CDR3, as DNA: TGTGCCAGCAGTGGACTCACCTACGAGCAGTACTTC.

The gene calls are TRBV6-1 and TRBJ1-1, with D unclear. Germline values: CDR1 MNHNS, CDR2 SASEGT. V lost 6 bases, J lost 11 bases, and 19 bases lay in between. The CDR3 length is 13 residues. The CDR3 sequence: CASRRETLPGAFF. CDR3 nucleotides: TGTGCCAGCAGGAGGGAGACCCTCCCTGGGGCTTTCTTT.

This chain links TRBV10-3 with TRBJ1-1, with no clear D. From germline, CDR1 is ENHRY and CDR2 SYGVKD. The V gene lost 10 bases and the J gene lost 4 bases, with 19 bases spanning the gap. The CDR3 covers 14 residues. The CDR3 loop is CASRADLLATEAFF. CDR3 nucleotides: TGTGCCAGTAGGGCCGATTTACTAGCCACTGAAGCTTTCTTT.

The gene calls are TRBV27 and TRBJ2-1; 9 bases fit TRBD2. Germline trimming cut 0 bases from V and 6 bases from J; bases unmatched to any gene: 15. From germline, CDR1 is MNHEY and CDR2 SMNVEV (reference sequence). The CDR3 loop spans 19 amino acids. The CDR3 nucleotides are TGTGCCAGCAGTTTATCGAGGGCTAGCGGGGCCCTGAGGCGCAATGAGCAGTTCTTC. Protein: CASSLSRASGALRRNEQFF.

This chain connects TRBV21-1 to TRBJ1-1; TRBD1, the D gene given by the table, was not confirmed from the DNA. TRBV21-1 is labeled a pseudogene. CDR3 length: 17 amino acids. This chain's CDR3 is CASSKSSRSQGEDEAFF. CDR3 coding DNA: TGTGCCAGCAGCAAGAGTAGTAGGTCACAGGGTGAAGATGAAGCTTTCTTT.

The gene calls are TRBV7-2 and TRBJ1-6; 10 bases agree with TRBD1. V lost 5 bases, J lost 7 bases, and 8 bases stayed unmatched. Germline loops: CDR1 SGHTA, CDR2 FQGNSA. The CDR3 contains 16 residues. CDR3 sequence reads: CASSQPGQGFNSPLHF. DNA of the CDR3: TGTGCCAGCAGCCAACCGGGACAGGGGTTCAATTCACCCCTCCACTTT. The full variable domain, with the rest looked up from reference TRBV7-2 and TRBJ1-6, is GAGVSQSPSNKVTEKGKDVELRCDPISGHTALYWYRQSLGQGLEFLIYFQGNSAPDKSGLPSDRFSAERTGGSVSTLTIQRTQQEDSAVYLCASSQPGQGFNSPLHFGNGTRLTVT.

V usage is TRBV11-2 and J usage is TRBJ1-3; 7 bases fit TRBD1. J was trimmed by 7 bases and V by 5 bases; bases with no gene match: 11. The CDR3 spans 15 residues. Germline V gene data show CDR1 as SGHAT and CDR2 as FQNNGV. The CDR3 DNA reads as TGTGCCAGCAGCGCGCTACGGGACAGAAGGAACACCATATATTTT. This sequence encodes CASSALRDRRNTIYF.

CDR3 sequence reads: CASRKSGGSGGMGQGYTF. CDR3 nucleotide sequence: TGTGCCAGCAGAAAAAGCGGGGGGTCCGGAGGGATGGGCCAGGGCTACACCTTC. The V gene is TRBV21-1, the J gene TRBJ1-2. TRBV21-1 is deemed a pseudogene. The CDR3 loop spans 18 amino acids.

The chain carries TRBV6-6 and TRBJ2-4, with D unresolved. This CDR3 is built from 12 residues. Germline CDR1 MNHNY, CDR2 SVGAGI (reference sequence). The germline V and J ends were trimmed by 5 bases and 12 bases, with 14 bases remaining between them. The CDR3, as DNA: TGTGCCAGCAGTCCTGGGCGCCACAGTCAGTACTTC. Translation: CASSPGRHSQYF.

CDR3 residues: CASSRSRDRAMNTEAFF. CDR3 nucleotides: TGTGCCAGCAGCAGGAGCCGGGACAGGGCCATGAACACTGAAGCTTTCTTT. The V gene is TRBV21-1, the J gene TRBJ1-1; the table assigns TRBD1, which was not confirmed against the DNA. TRBV21-1 is deemed a pseudogene. The CDR3 is made up of 17 amino acids.

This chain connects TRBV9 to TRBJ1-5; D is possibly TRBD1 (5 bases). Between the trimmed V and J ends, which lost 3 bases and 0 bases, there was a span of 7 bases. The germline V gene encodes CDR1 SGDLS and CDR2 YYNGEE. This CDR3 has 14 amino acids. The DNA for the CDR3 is TGTGCCAGCAGCGAGACAGCTAGCAATCAGCCCCAGCATTTT. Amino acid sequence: CASSETASNQPQHF.

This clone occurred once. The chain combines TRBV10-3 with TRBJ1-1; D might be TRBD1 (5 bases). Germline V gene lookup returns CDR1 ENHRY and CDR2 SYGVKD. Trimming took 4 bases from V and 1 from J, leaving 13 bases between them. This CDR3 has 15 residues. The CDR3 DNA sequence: TGTGCCATCAGTGGCGAAGGGGTCTGGAACACTGAAGCTTTCTTT. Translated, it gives CAISGEGVWNTEAFF.

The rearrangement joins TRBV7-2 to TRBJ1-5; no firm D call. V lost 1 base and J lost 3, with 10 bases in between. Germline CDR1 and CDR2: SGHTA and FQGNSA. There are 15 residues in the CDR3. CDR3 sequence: CASSLVSGNNQPQHF. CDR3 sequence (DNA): TGTGCCAGCAGCTTAGTTTCCGGGAACAATCAGCCCCAGCATTTT.

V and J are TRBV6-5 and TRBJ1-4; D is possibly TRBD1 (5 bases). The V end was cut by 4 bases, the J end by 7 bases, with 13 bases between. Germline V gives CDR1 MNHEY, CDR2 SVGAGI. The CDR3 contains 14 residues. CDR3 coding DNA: TGTGCCAGCAGTTTAGGGCGGCAGGGTGAAAAACTGTTTTTT. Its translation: CASSLGRQGEKLFF.

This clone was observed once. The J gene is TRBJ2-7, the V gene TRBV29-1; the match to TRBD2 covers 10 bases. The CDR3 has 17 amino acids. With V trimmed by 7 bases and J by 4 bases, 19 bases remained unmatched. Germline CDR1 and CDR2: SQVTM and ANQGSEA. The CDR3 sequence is CSGGILGVASGSYEQYF. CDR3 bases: TGCAGCGGGGGAATTTTAGGGGTGGCTAGCGGGAGTTACGAGCAGTACTTC.

The CDR3, as DNA: TGTGCCAGCAGCGTAGCTATAAGTGCCTACAATGAGCAGTTCTTC. Encoded protein: CASSVAISAYNEQFF. The chain joins TRBV9 to TRBJ2-1; D remains unclear. The CDR3 runs 15 residues. CDR1 is SGDLS and CDR2 is YYNGEE in the germline V gene. V was shortened by 0 bases and J by 2 bases, with 9 bases between the two germline ends.

The CDR3 nucleotides read TGCGCCAGCAGCCCCGCGGGGCAGGGAATGTCCGGGGCCAACGTCCTGACTTTC. It encodes CASSPAGQGMSGANVLTF. This chain connects TRBV4-3 to TRBJ2-6, with a weak D call TRBD2 (6 bases). This CDR3 has 18 amino acids. Germline loops: CDR1 LGHNA, CDR2 YSLEER. The germline V and J ends were trimmed by 4 bases and 4 bases, with 20 bases remaining between them.

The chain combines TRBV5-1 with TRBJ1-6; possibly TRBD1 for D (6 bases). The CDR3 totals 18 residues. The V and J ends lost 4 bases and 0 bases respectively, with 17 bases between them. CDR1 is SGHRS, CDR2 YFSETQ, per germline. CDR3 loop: CASSPTDSRSSYNSPLHF. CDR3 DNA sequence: TGCGCCAGCAGCCCCACGGACAGCCGGAGCTCCTATAATTCACCCCTCCACTTT. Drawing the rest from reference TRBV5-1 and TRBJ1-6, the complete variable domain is KAGVTQTPRYLIKTRGQQVTLSCSPISGHRSVSWYQQTPGQGLQFLFEYFSETQRNKGNFPGRFSGRQFSNSRSEMNVSTLELGDSALYLCASSPTDSRSSYNSPLHFGNGTRLTVT.

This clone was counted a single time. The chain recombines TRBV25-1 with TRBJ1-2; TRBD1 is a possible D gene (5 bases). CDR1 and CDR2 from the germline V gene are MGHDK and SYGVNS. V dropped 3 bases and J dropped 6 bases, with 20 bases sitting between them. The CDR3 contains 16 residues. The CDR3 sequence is CASSEYAARVEDGYTF. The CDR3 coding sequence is TGTGCCAGCAGTGAGTACGCAGCCAGGGTAGAGGATGGCTACACCTTC.